The rows below give T cell receptor beta chains drawn from one sample of a study of patients and donors after allogeneic stem cell transplantation. TCRdb ran MiXCR on the RT-PCR reads and lists one entry per CDR3 protein. This table has about a million distinct CDR3 sequences, over 15% appearing once. Sequencing was carried out using blood, either unsorted or a sorted T cell fraction (not recorded which). The receptors stem from a human donor who was either an allogeneic HSCT recipient or a stem cell or donor lymphocyte infusion donor (not recorded which). It is not recorded whose cells these are; they may come from a transplant donor. Both conserved end residues are part of each CDR3. The D gene is left open where the match is weak. Size tells how often a clone was seen (once, few, many) or the class of an expanded clone, and some rows leave it out.

>TRBJ1-6|NA|few|TRBV20-1
CSAREGGKDSPLHF
TGCAGTGCTAGGGAAGGGGGTAAGGATTCACCCCTCCACTTT
>TRBJ1-1|NA|many|TRBV7-9
CASSLAAGPNTEAFF
TGTGCCAGCAGCTTAGCGGCGGGCCCGAACACTGAAGCTTTCTTT
>TRBJ2-1|TRBD2|NA|TRBV5-6
CASSLAGTSGTLNEQFF
TGTGCCAGCAGCTTGGCCGGGACTAGCGGGACCCTCAATGAGCAGTTCTTC
>TRBJ2-1|NA|NA|TRBV30
CAWSVRAYNEQFF
TGTGCCTGGAGTGTCCGGGCCTACAATGAGCAGTTCTTC
>TRBJ1-5|NA|NA|TRBV6-1
CASSRGHARNQPQHF
TGTGCCAGCAGCCGTGGACATGCTCGCAATCAGCCCCAGCATTTT
>TRBJ1-2|NA|many|TRBV7-2
CASRPGRLAYGYTF
TGTGCCAGCAGGCCCGGACGACTTGCCTATGGCTACACCTTC
>TRBJ2-3|TRBD2|NA|TRBV3-1
CASSQANREGPTDTQYF
TGTGCCAGCAGCCAAGCTAACCGGGAGGGCCCCACAGATACGCAGTATTTT
>TRBJ2-7|NA|few|TRBV20-1
CSTDSLNSYEQYF
TGCAGTACCGACAGCCTAAACTCCTACGAGCAGTACTTC
>TRBJ1-3|NA|many|TRBV12-3/TRBV12-4
CASGTQGRGNTIYF
TGTGCCAGCGGCACCCAGGGTCGTGGAAACACCATATATTTT
>TRBJ2-7|TRBD1|few|TRBV4-1
CASSQSTGGSYEQYF
TGCGCCAGCAGCCAATCGACAGGGGGCTCCTACGAGCAGTACTTC
>TRBJ1-1|NA|few|TRBV5-1
CASSLFQQGMNTEAFF
TGCGCCAGCAGCTTATTTCAACAGGGTATGAACACTGAAGCTTTCTTT
>TRBJ2-2|NA|few|TRBV25-1
CASSELFTGELFF
TGTGCCAGCAGTGAATTGTTCACCGGGGAGCTGTTTTTT
>TRBJ1-5|TRBD1|few|TRBV12-3/TRBV12-4
CASRRQGGAGSNQPQHF
TGTGCCAGCAGACGACAGGGGGGGGCGGGCAGCAATCAGCCCCAGCATTTT
>TRBJ2-1|TRBD1|few|TRBV24-1
CATRDRGRNNEQFF
TGTGCCACCAGAGACAGGGGTAGGAACAATGAGCAGTTCTTC
>TRBJ2-7|NA|NA|TRBV6-1
CASRDRGASYEQYF
TGTGCCAGCAGGGACCGTGGGGCCTCCTACGAGCAGTACTTC
>TRBJ1-5|NA|NA|TRBV20-1
CSARRRLDSNQPQHF
TGCAGTGCTAGACGTCGACTGGATAGCAATCAGCCCCAGCATTTT
>TRBJ1-1|NA|few|TRBV4-3
CASSQVAGRKRNTEAFF
TGCGCCAGCAGCCAAGTTGCAGGGAGGAAAAGGAACACTGAAGCTTTCTTT
>TRBJ1-2|TRBD1|NA|TRBV12-3/TRBV12-4
CASTTLDRGGYTF
TGTGCCAGCACCACTTTGGACAGGGGTGGCTACACCTTC
>TRBJ1-2|NA|NA|TRBV12-3/TRBV12-4
CASSFDRKGGKGYTF
TGTGCCAGCAGTTTCGACAGGAAGGGAGGTAAAGGCTACACCTTC
>TRBJ1-1|NA|NA|TRBV6-5
CASSYRVTNTEAFF
TGTGCCAGCAGTTACAGGGTAACGAACACTGAAGCTTTCTTT
>TRBJ1-4|NA|NA|TRBV2
CASQRERRPATNEKLFF
TGTGCCAGCCAGAGAGAGCGGAGACCTGCAACTAATGAAAAACTGTTTTTT
>TRBJ2-1|NA|NA|TRBV7-9
CASSLAIGTPPYEQFF
TGTGCCAGCAGCTTAGCGATAGGGACCCCGCCCTATGAGCAGTTCTTC
>TRBJ1-1|NA|NA|TRBV5-1
CASSRGAGTEAFF
TGCGCCAGCAGTCGGGGGGCAGGAACTGAAGCTTTCTTT
>TRBJ2-1|TRBD2|NA|TRBV9
CASSPGGSGVYNEQFF
TGTGCCAGCAGCCCGGGGGGTAGCGGGGTCTACAATGAGCAGTTCTTC
>TRBJ1-2|TRBD1|NA|TRBV6-5
CASSNDRVGYTF
TGTGCCAGCAGTAACGACAGGGTCGGCTACACCTTC
>TRBJ1-1|TRBD1|few|TRBV30
CAWSVQGMLYTEAFF
TGTGCCTGGAGTGTACAGGGGATGCTCTACACTGAAGCTTTCTTT
>TRBJ2-1|TRBD2|few|TRBV12-3/TRBV12-4
CASRKGLAGYNEQFF
TGTGCCAGCAGAAAGGGACTAGCGGGGTACAATGAGCAGTTCTTC
>TRBJ1-6|TRBD1|many|TRBV7-9
CASSGQGGGSALHF
TGTGCCAGCAGCGGACAGGGAGGAGGTTCGGCCCTCCACTTT
>TRBJ2-1|NA|few|TRBV3-1
CASSQGRGRQASYNEQFF
TGTGCCAGCAGCCAAGGTCGAGGACGCCAGGCGTCCTACAATGAGCAGTTCTTC
>TRBJ2-3|NA|few|TRBV20-1
CSARGSKADTQYF
TGCAGTGCTAGGGGGTCCAAGGCAGATACGCAGTATTTT
>TRBJ2-7|NA|NA|TRBV5-1
CASSLVGSSPWYEQYF
TGCGCCAGCAGCTTGGTAGGGTCCTCCCCATGGTACGAGCAGTACTTC
>TRBJ2-1|TRBD2|NA|TRBV27
CASSFRTGVWEGRNEQFF
TGTGCCAGCAGTTTCCGAACGGGAGTGTGGGAGGGCCGCAATGAGCAGTTCTTC
>TRBJ2-1|TRBD1|many|TRBV10-3
CAISGQGASDEQFF
TGTGCCATCAGTGGACAGGGGGCGTCCGATGAGCAGTTCTTC
>TRBJ2-1|TRBD2|few|TRBV15
CATSRGPQGLAGSEQFF
TGTGCCACCAGCAGAGGTCCCCAGGGACTAGCGGGGAGTGAGCAGTTCTTC
>TRBJ2-1|TRBD1|NA|TRBV20-1
CSARQRGTGGLEASYNEQFF
TGCAGTGCTAGACAGAGGGGGACAGGGGGCCTAGAAGCGTCCTACAATGAGCAGTTCTTC
>TRBJ1-1|TRBD1|NA|TRBV12-3/TRBV12-4
CASSLVGQGEAFF
TGTGCCAGCAGTTTAGTGGGACAGGGAGAAGCTTTCTTT
>TRBJ2-7|TRBD1|few|TRBV29-1
CSVEEGTGIHYEQYF
TGCAGCGTTGAAGAGGGGACAGGTATCCACTACGAGCAGTACTTC
>TRBJ2-3|NA|NA|TRBV19
CASSEGRRTTDTQYF
TGTGCCAGTAGTGAGGGACGTCGTACCACAGATACGCAGTATTTT
>TRBJ2-7|NA|few|TRBV10-3
CAISEGRLYEQYF
TGTGCCATCAGTGAGGGGAGGCTCTACGAGCAGTACTTC
>TRBJ2-1|TRBD2|NA|TRBV12-3/TRBV12-4
CASKASGRAYNEQFF
TGTGCCAGCAAGGCTAGCGGGAGAGCCTACAATGAGCAGTTCTTC
>TRBJ2-7|TRBD2|few|TRBV10-3
CAISLAGEQYF
TGTGCCATCAGTTTAGCGGGGGAGCAGTACTTC
>TRBJ1-6|NA|NA|TRBV3-1
CASSPLSTYSPLHF
TGTGCCAGCAGCCCACTATCGACGTATTCACCCCTCCACTTT
>TRBJ1-5|NA|few|TRBV11-2
CASERFSRTVSNQPQHF
TGTGCCAGCGAACGTTTTTCGAGGACAGTTAGCAATCAGCCCCAGCATTTT
>TRBJ1-2|NA|few|TRBV9
CASTPDSANYGYTF
TGTGCCAGCACCCCCGATTCAGCTAACTATGGCTACACCTTC
>TRBJ2-3|TRBD2|few|TRBV28
CASSFKSGTSGTAQYF
TGTGCCAGCAGTTTTAAATCCGGGACTAGCGGGACGGCGCAGTATTTT
>TRBJ2-1|NA|NA|TRBV6-1
CASIPYRDRNEQFF
TGTGCCAGCATCCCTTACAGGGACCGGAATGAGCAGTTCTTC
>TRBJ1-5|NA|NA|TRBV28
CASSDRPNQPQHF
TGTGCCAGCAGCGACAGGCCGAATCAGCCCCAGCATTTT
>TRBJ1-1|TRBD1|NA|TRBV6-2/TRBV6-3
CASSQRFQGGTEAFF
TGTGCCAGCAGTCAGCGTTTTCAGGGGGGGACTGAAGCTTTCTTT
>TRBJ2-3|NA|few|TRBV4-3
CASSPSGYPTDTQYF
TGCGCCAGCAGCCCCTCAGGCTACCCCACAGATACGCAGTATTTT
>TRBJ1-2|NA|NA|TRBV11-2
CASGAIGSGTGYTF
TGTGCCAGCGGGGCAATTGGAAGTGGAACTGGCTACACCTTC
>TRBJ2-7|NA|many|TRBV5-1
CASSLDPGSYEQYF
TGCGCCAGCAGCTTGGATCCAGGCTCCTACGAGCAGTACTTC
>TRBJ2-7|TRBD2|NA|TRBV4-1
CASSQDQGLALYEQYF
TGCGCCAGCAGCCAAGATCAGGGACTAGCGTTATACGAGCAGTACTTC
>TRBJ1-5|NA|few|TRBV15
CATSRDRRPSPSNQPQHF
TGTGCCACCAGCAGAGATCGTAGACCTTCCCCTAGCAATCAGCCCCAGCATTTT
>TRBJ1-1|NA|NA|TRBV2
CASSPRGDGAEAFF
TGTGCCAGCAGTCCGCGGGGGGATGGCGCTGAAGCTTTCTTT
>TRBJ2-5|TRBD1|many|TRBV29-1
CSVEDPMRTGRQETQYF
TGCAGCGTTGAAGATCCGATGAGGACAGGGAGGCAAGAGACCCAGTACTTC
>TRBJ2-3|TRBD2|NA|TRBV27
CASSSPGGSTDTQYF
TGTGCCAGCAGTTCCCCCGGGGGGAGCACAGATACGCAGTATTTT
>TRBJ2-7|NA|NA|TRBV6-1
CASSEMSTGRGYEQYF
TGTGCCAGCAGTGAAATGTCGACAGGTCGGGGCTACGAGCAGTACTTC